The 28 T cell receptor beta chains in this list originate from one sample, sequenced in a study of shared clonotypes between healthy human individuals. Measured with immunoSEQ multiplex PCR; TCRdb has only the in-frame clones, and not every one. Of more than 2 million clones listed, about 95% are singletons. Material: naive CD4+ T cells sorted from blood. Regarding subset: CD45RA+ positively selected. The source of these receptors is a young man in good health.

The rearrangement links TRBV4-1 to TRBJ2-3; D is perhaps TRBD1 or TRBD2 (5 bases each). Trimming shortened V by 4 bases and J by 0 bases, and 17 bases separated the two germline ends. Looked up from germline, CDR1 is MGHRA and CDR2 is YSYEKL. CDR3 length: 17 amino acids. In DNA, the CDR3 is TGCGCCAGCAGCCGAGACGGATCGAGGGACAGCACAGATACGCAGTATTTT. It translates to CASSRDGSRDSTDTQYF.

The CDR3 DNA follows: TGTGCCAGCAGCTGGCCCGGGACTAGCGGGCGATTCTCCTACAATGAGCAGTTCTTC. As protein: CASSWPGTSGRFSYNEQFF. V gene TRBV7-2 combines with J gene TRBJ2-1; 12 bases align to TRBD2. Germline CDR1 reads SGHTA; CDR2 reads FQGNSA. J was trimmed by 0 bases and V by 4 bases; bases with no gene match: 10. The CDR3 extends over 19 amino acids.

The genes are TRBV2 and TRBJ2-2; TRBD2 aligns across 9 bases. The CDR3 is 15 residues long. Unmatched junction bases numbered 11, after V lost 10 bases and J lost 5 bases. CDR1 SNHLY and CDR2 FYNNEI come from the germline V gene. CDR3 region: CATRSQGLATGELFF. CDR3 sequence (DNA): TGTGCCACACGATCGCAGGGACTAGCTACCGGGGAGCTGTTTTTT.

The rearrangement links TRBV20-1 to TRBJ1-1; 7 positions agree with TRBD1. CDR3 length: 10 amino acids. Germline V CDR1 and CDR2: DFQATT, SNEGSKA (reference sequence). Losses at the gene ends were 6 bases for V and 7 bases for J; bases not matched to a gene: 2. The CDR3 nucleotides read TGCAGTGCAACAGGGGTTGAAGCTTTCTTT. This sequence encodes CSATGVEAFF.

The chain joins TRBV28 to TRBJ2-7; D perhaps matches TRBD1 (7 bases). The CDR3 consists of 12 residues. Germline V gene sequence: CDR1 MDHEN, CDR2 SYDVKM. With 7 bases removed from V and 12 bases from J, the gap between germline ends came to 19 bases. DNA of the CDR3: TGTGCCAGCACCGTGGAGGGGGCCCCATGGTACTTC. This translates into CASTVEGAPWYF. The full variable domain, its missing parts supplied by reference TRBV28 and TRBJ2-7, is DVKVTQSSRYLVKRTGEKVFLECVQDMDHENMFWYRQDPGLGLRLIYFSYDVKMKEKGDIPEGYSVSREKKERFSLILESASTNQTSMYLCASTVEGAPWYFGPGTRLTVT.

The gene calls are TRBV11-3 and TRBJ2-7, with D unresolved. The CDR3 extends over 10 amino acids. Germline CDR1 SGHNT, CDR2 YENEEA. V dropped 7 bases and J dropped 6 bases, with 7 bases sitting between them. CDR3 protein: CASIRLEQYF. DNA for the CDR3: TGTGCCAGCATACGTCTCGAGCAGTACTTC. Looking up the rest from reference TRBV11-3 and TRBJ2-7 gives the full variable domain: EAGVVQSPRYKIIEKKQPVAFWCNPISGHNTLYWYLQNLGQGPELLIRYENEEAVDDSQLPKDRFSAERLKGVDSTLKIQPAELGDSAVYLCASIRLEQYFGPGTRLTVT.

The rearrangement links TRBV7-9 to TRBJ2-7, with D unclear. V lost 1 base and J 2 bases, leaving 6 bases between the germline ends. There are 13 residues in the CDR3. Per the germline V gene, CDR1 is SEHNR and CDR2 is FQNEAQ (reference sequence). The CDR3 protein is CASSLEPPYEQYF. DNA for the CDR3: TGTGCCAGCAGCTTAGAGCCGCCCTACGAGCAGTACTTC.

This chain uses TRBV28 with TRBJ1-6; D is possibly TRBD1 (5 bases). With 6 bases removed from V and 7 bases from J, the gap between germline ends came to 10 bases. The CDR3 contains 13 residues. Germline V gene sequence: CDR1 MDHEN, CDR2 SYDVKM. The CDR3 bases are TGTGCCAGCAGGGGGCCACAAAATTCACCCCTCCACTTT. Translation gives CASRGPQNSPLHF. The full variable domain, its missing parts supplied by reference TRBV28 and TRBJ1-6, is DVKVTQSSRYLVKRTGEKVFLECVQDMDHENMFWYRQDPGLGLRLIYFSYDVKMKEKGDIPEGYSVSREKKERFSLILESASTNQTSMYLCASRGPQNSPLHFGNGTRLTVT.

CDR3 DNA sequence: TGTGCCAGCAGTCGACAGGTCTCGAACTATGGCTACACCTTC. It is translated as CASSRQVSNYGYTF. The chain joins TRBV6-1 to TRBJ1-2, with a possible D match to TRBD1 (6 bases). Germline loops: CDR1 MNHNS, CDR2 SASEGT. This CDR3 has 14 amino acids. Trimming took 5 bases from V and 2 from J, leaving 12 bases between them.

The chain links TRBV6-5 to TRBJ2-7; 14 bases are shared with TRBD2. V trimming: 5 bases; J trimming: 3 bases; junction bases outside the gene matches: 3. The CDR3 sequence is 15 residues long. Germline V gene data show CDR1 as MNHEY and CDR2 as SVGAGI. CDR3 loop: CASSGTSGSLYEQYF. The CDR3 region has the DNA TGTGCCAGCAGTGGGACTAGCGGGAGTCTCTACGAGCAGTACTTC.

The V call is TRBV10-3, the J call TRBJ2-3; D is possibly TRBD2 (6 bases). Germline CDR1 is ENHRY and CDR2 is SYGVKD. CDR3 length: 16 amino acids. The V end was cut by 0 bases, the J end by 2 bases, with 12 bases between. This chain's CDR3 is CAISESGGLLTDTQYF. The CDR3 coding sequence is TGTGCCATCAGTGAGTCGGGGGGATTGCTCACAGATACGCAGTATTTT.

J is TRBJ2-7 and V is TRBV11-2; no definite D call. This CDR3 spans 13 amino acids. The V gene's germline CDR1 is SGHAT and CDR2 FQNNGV. Between the trimmed V and J ends, which lost 5 bases and 0 bases, there was a span of 8 bases. The CDR3 DNA is TGTGCCAGCAGCCGAGAGGCCTCCTACGAGCAGTACTTC. Translation: CASSREASYEQYF.

The genes are TRBV15 and TRBJ1-6; D call uncertain. V was clipped by 8 bases and J by 0 bases, with 11 bases between them. This CDR3 has 15 amino acids. CDR1 LNHNV and CDR2 YYDKDF come from the germline V gene (reference sequence). CDR3 coding DNA: TGTGCCACCGGTCAGGCGAGCTCCTATAATTCACCCCTCCACTTT. As protein: CATGQASSYNSPLHF.

The chain joins TRBV11-2 to TRBJ2-5; 8 nucleotides line up with TRBD1. The length of the CDR3 is 15 residues. V was clipped by 5 bases and J by 2 bases; unmatched bases: 7. The germline V gene has CDR1 SGHAT and CDR2 FQNNGV. CDR3 loop: CASSPGQVTQETQYF. The CDR3 region has the DNA TGTGCCAGCAGCCCGGGACAGGTGACTCAAGAGACCCAGTACTTC.

This clone was recorded only once. The V call is TRBV2, the J call TRBJ2-7; 8 bases are a match to TRBD1. This CDR3 comprises 15 residues. The junction had 9 bases not matched to a gene; V was cut back by 8 bases and J by 0 bases. Germline V gene lookup returns CDR1 SNHLY and CDR2 FYNNEI. CDR3 loop: CASCKQGDSSYEQYF. The CDR3 DNA sequence: TGTGCCAGCTGCAAACAGGGGGATAGCTCCTACGAGCAGTACTTC. Complete variable domain (other parts from reference TRBV2 and TRBJ2-7): EPEVTQTPSHQVTQMGQEVILRCVPISNHLYFYWYRQILGQKVEFLVSFYNNEISEKSEIFDDQFSVERPDGSNFTLKIRSTKLEDSAMYFCASCKQGDSSYEQYFGPGTRLTVT.

The J gene is TRBJ1-1, the V gene TRBV7-6; D uncertain. CDR3 size: 16 residues. Germline V gene sequence: CDR1 SGHVS, CDR2 FNYEAQ. The V gene lost 4 bases and the J gene lost 1 base, with 16 bases spanning the gap. The DNA for the CDR3 is TGTGCCAGCAGCTCGCGCATGGGAGCCAAGAACACTGAAGCTTTCTTT. It translates to CASSSRMGAKNTEAFF.

The V and J genes are TRBV7-2 and TRBJ1-5; D gene unclear. The CDR3 length is 15 residues. The germline CDR1 and CDR2 sequences are SGHTA and FQGNSA. Trimming stripped 0 bases from V and 0 bases from J, with 6 bases between. As DNA, the CDR3 is TGTGCCAGCAGCTTAGCGGGTAGTAGCAATCAGCCCCAGCATTTT. Residues: CASSLAGSSNQPQHF.

The rearrangement uses TRBV30 and TRBJ2-4; TRBD1 aligns across 8 bases. This CDR3 is built from 12 residues. J lost 9 bases, V lost 1 base, and 2 bases had no gene match. The germline CDR1 and CDR2 sequences are GTSNPN and SVGIG (reference sequence). The CDR3 DNA sequence: TGTGCCTGGAGTGCCCAGGGGGCCATTCAGTACTTC. Translation: CAWSAQGAIQYF.

About this clone itself: Other DNA variants within this sample encode the same CDR3. This chain links TRBV4-1 with TRBJ1-5; D possibly corresponds to TRBD1 (5 bases). Trimming removed 1 base from V and 0 bases from J, with 7 bases in between. This CDR3 is built from 15 residues. Germline lookup yields CDR1 MGHRA and CDR2 YSYEKL. CDR3: CASSQGGLSNQPQHF. The CDR3 DNA reads as TGCGCCAGCAGCCAAGGGGGCCTTAGCAATCAGCCCCAGCATTTT.

The chain recombines TRBV7-3 with TRBJ2-7; 7 bases agree with TRBD2. From germline, CDR1 is SGHTA and CDR2 FQGTGA. V dropped 5 bases and J dropped 2; count of bases not matched to a gene: 6. The CDR3 loop spans 14 amino acids. The CDR3 spells CASSPSGTAYEQYF. The CDR3 bases are TGTGCCAGCAGCCCGAGCGGGACCGCCTACGAGCAGTACTTC.

A remark on this clone: The junction differs from germline at one of its ends, possibly a read error. V and J are TRBV18 and TRBJ2-6; TRBD1 is a possible D gene (5 bases). Germline values: CDR1 KGHSH, CDR2 LQKENI. The CDR3 totals 14 residues. CDR3 sequence reads: CASSPRAGASVLTF. In DNA, the CDR3 is TGTGCCAGCTCACCACGGGCTGGGGCCAGCGTCCTGACTTTC.

This chain connects TRBV29-1 to TRBJ2-7; 8 bases fit TRBD2. This CDR3 spans 13 amino acids. The V and J ends lost 7 bases and 4 bases, in that order; junction bases with no gene match: 9. Germline loops: CDR1 SQVTM, CDR2 ANQGSEA. The DNA of the CDR3 is TGCAGCGCTGTTGACAGCGGGGGTTACGAGCAGTACTTC. Amino acids: CSAVDSGGYEQYF.

The rearrangement uses TRBV5-1 and TRBJ1-5; no reliable D call. This CDR3 comprises 16 residues. V was trimmed by 2 bases and J by 0 bases, leaving 12 bases between them. Germline lookup yields CDR1 SGHRS and CDR2 YFSETQ. CDR3 residues: CASSFWQTYSNQPQHF. CDR3 DNA sequence: TGCGCCAGCAGCTTCTGGCAGACGTATAGCAATCAGCCCCAGCATTTT.

J is TRBJ2-6 and V is TRBV10-3, with D tentatively TRBD1 (6 bases). Germline CDR1 and CDR2: ENHRY and SYGVKD. V was pared by 8 bases and J by 4 bases, with 15 bases between. This CDR3 has 15 amino acids. CDR3 in amino acids: CAIGIGQPGANVLTF. The CDR3 nucleotides are TGTGCCATCGGGATTGGACAGCCGGGGGCCAACGTCCTGACTTTC.

This rearrangement joins TRBV4-1 to TRBJ2-7; tentative D call: TRBD2 (5 bases). V lost 5 bases, J lost 7 bases, and 21 bases lay in between. The CDR3 extends over 15 amino acids. CDR1 and CDR2 from the germline V gene are MGHRA and YSYEKL. The CDR3 protein is CASSAGPQLISEQYF. CDR3 sequence (DNA): TGCGCCAGCAGCGCGGGCCCCCAGTTGATATCAGAGCAGTACTTC.

V usage is TRBV19 and J usage is TRBJ1-5, with a weak D call TRBD1 (5 bases). The CDR3 length is 16 residues. CDR1 is LNHDA, CDR2 SQIVND, per germline (reference sequence). Trimming removed 3 bases at V and 0 bases at J, with 12 bases between. CDR3: CASSMFGGNSNQPQHF. In DNA form, the CDR3 reads TGTGCCAGTAGTATGTTTGGGGGGAATAGCAATCAGCCCCAGCATTTT.

J is TRBJ2-5 and V is TRBV6-5, with D uncertain. Trimming shortened V by 8 bases and J by 5 bases, and 12 bases separated the two germline ends. Germline loops: CDR1 MNHEY, CDR2 SVGAGI. This CDR3 has 12 residues. CDR3 amino acids: CASASVGETQYF. DNA for the CDR3: TGTGCCAGCGCCTCCGTTGGGGAGACCCAGTACTTC.

The rearrangement uses TRBV11-2 and TRBJ1-2, with D tentatively TRBD1 (6 bases). Germline CDR1 SGHAT, CDR2 FQNNGV. Between the trimmed V and J ends, which lost 6 bases and 1 base, there was a span of 12 bases. CDR3 length equals 14 residues. The CDR3 region has the DNA TGTGCCAGCAGTAGGACAGCGAATAACTATGGCTACACCTTC. Its translation is CASSRTANNYGYTF.